This TCR beta chain derives from a study of regulatory T cells in long-lasting Graves disease. Study context: Persistence in Graves' disease denoted antithyroid drug use beyond 5 years alongside positive TSH receptor antibodies.

Time point meaning: persistent/refractory GD, antithyroid drugs over 5 years with positive TRAb. After RNA was extracted from PBMCs, the TCR library was made from it. Details on this clonotype: The antigen remains undetermined.

HTBI primers from iRepertoire and Arm-PCR of CDR3 regions yielded the TCR beta libraries. TCRdb re-derived calls from the multiplex PCR reads in MiXCR, one entry per CDR3 protein. The sample lists a few hundred thousand distinct CDR3 sequences; approximately 25% were seen once. Study-level findings and limits: Lower TCR diversity was seen in persistent Graves' patients than in newly diagnosed ones. Persistent disease samples used TRBV28, TRBJ1-2 and TRBJ2-5 preferentially.

Germline values: CDR1 SNHLY, CDR2 FYNNEI. The CDR3 extends over 13 amino acids. This specimen consisted of peripheral blood mononuclear cells (PBMCs), obtained when the disease was refractory, from a patient treated with antithyroid drugs. This chain connects TRBV2 to TRBJ2-3; TRBD2 aligns across 7 bases. The sequence was collected from a woman in her 40s with Graves disease. CDR3 coding DNA: TGTGGGTCAGGCGGGAGAAGCACAGATACGCAGTATTTT. Translating it yields CGSGGRSTDTQYF.